Below, 9 T cell receptor beta chains from the same sample are listed, as sequenced in a study of CD8 T cells in ankylosing spondylitis. Via MiXCR, TCRdb re-called the 5' RACE reads, giving one row per CDR3 protein. Counted here are about 42,000 distinct CDR3 sequences, roughly 2.6% occurring once; the ten biggest clones make up 4% to 5.5%. Material: blood, either unsorted or a sorted T cell fraction (not recorded which). Source of these receptors: a male donor with ankylosing spondylitis or in good health (not recorded which).

This clonotype has at least ten counts. V and J are TRBV9 and TRBJ2-3, with 7 bases identical to TRBD2. V gave up 2 bases and J gave up 1 base; unmatched junction bases: 4. CDR1 and CDR2 from the germline V gene are SGDLS and YYNGEE. CDR3 length: 15 amino acids. DNA for the CDR3: TGTGCCAGCAGCGTTTGGACTAGACGCACAGATACGCAGTATTTT. Translated, it gives CASSVWTRRTDTQYF. The variable domain in full, completed from reference TRBV9 and TRBJ2-3, reads DSGVTQTPKHLITATGQRVTLRCSPRSGDLSVYWYQQSLDQGLQFLIQYYNGEERAKGNILERFSAQQFPDLHSELNLSSLELGDSALYFCASSVWTRRTDTQYFGPGTRLTVL.

This clonotype was observed many times. The J gene is TRBJ2-3, the V gene TRBV9; 11 positions match TRBD2. Germline V CDR1 and CDR2: SGDLS, YYNGEE. CDR3 length: 17 amino acids. Trimming removed 4 bases from V and 2 bases from J; junction bases left unmatched: 9. The CDR3 nucleotides are TGTGCCAGCAGCTTAACCGGACTAGCGGGCTTCACAGATACGCAGTATTTT. Protein product: CASSLTGLAGFTDTQYF.

V and J are TRBV9 and TRBJ2-3, with D possibly matching TRBD2 (5 bases). The CDR3 totals 13 residues. Germline V CDR1 and CDR2: SGDLS, YYNGEE. V dropped 3 bases and J dropped 3 bases, with 8 bases sitting between them. CDR3 sequence: CASSEPGTDTQYF. DNA of the CDR3: TGTGCCAGCAGCGAACCGGGGACAGATACGCAGTATTTT.

The sample holds many counts of this clonotype. The chain carries TRBV9 and TRBJ1-1; no clear D gene. V lost 0 bases and J 7 bases, leaving 10 bases between the germline ends. This CDR3 has 13 amino acids. In germline, CDR1 is SGDLS, CDR2 YYNGEE. CDR3 nucleotides: TGTGCCAGCAGCGTAGTGATCGAGAGTGAAGCTTTCTTT. Amino acid sequence: CASSVVIESEAFF.

This clonotype has a count of ten or more. This chain connects TRBV9 to TRBJ2-2; D is possibly TRBD1 or TRBD2 (6 bases each). The CDR3 is 15 residues long. V lost 1 base and J 6 bases, leaving 13 bases between the germline ends. Germline assignment: CDR1 SGDLS and CDR2 YYNGEE. The CDR3 reads CASSVRSGGSGELFF. The CDR3 DNA follows: TGTGCCAGCAGCGTAAGGTCCGGGGGCTCCGGGGAGCTGTTTTTT.

This clonotype was detected many times. The genes are TRBV9 and TRBJ1-2, with 9 bases matching TRBD1. This CDR3 region has 16 residues. Germline V gene lookup returns CDR1 SGDLS and CDR2 YYNGEE. V trimming: 4 bases; J trimming: 4 bases; junction bases outside the gene matches: 11. CDR3 in DNA: TGTGCCAGCAGCCCACAGCCCGGGACAGGGCCCTATGGCTACACCTTC. This sequence encodes CASSPQPGTGPYGYTF.

This clonotype was seen ten or more times. V gene TRBV9 combines with J gene TRBJ2-3; D remains ambiguous. CDR3 size: 13 residues. V gave up 5 bases and J gave up 6 bases, with 13 bases separating them. Germline V gives CDR1 SGDLS, CDR2 YYNGEE. CDR3 sequence: CASRDPRADTQYF. CDR3 nucleotide sequence: TGTGCCAGCAGAGACCCTCGCGCGGATACGCAGTATTTT.

This clonotype was observed at least ten times. The chain recombines TRBV21-1 with TRBJ2-4; no DNA check was done on the table's D call, TRBD1. TRBV21-1 is tagged as a pseudogene. This CDR3 is built from 18 residues. The CDR3: CASSENYGTGVAKNIQYF. The CDR3 bases are TGTGCCAGCAGCGAAAATTACGGGACAGGGGTAGCCAAAAACATTCAGTACTTC.

This clonotype was seen at least ten times. The chain uses TRBV9 and TRBJ1-4; 7 bases line up with TRBD1. CDR1 is SGDLS and CDR2 is YYNGEE in the germline V gene. This CDR3 contains 15 residues. Losses at the gene ends were 2 bases for V and 0 bases for J; bases not matched to a gene: 1. The CDR3 is CASSVGTATNEKLFF. CDR3 DNA sequence: TGTGCCAGCAGCGTCGGGACAGCAACTAATGAAAAACTGTTTTTT.